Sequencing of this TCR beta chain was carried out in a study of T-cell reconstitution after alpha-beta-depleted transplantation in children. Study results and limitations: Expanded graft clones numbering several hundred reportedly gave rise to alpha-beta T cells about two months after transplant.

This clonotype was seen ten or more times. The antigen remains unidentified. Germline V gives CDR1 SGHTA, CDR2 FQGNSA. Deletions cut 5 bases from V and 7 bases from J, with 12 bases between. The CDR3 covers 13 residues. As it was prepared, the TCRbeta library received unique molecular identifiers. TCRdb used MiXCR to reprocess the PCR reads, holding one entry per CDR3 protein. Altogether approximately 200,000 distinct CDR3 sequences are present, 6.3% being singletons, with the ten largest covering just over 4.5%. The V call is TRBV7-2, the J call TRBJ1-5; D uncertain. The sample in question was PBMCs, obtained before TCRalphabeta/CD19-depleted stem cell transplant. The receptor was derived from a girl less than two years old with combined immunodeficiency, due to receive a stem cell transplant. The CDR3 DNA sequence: TGTGCCAGCAGCCCCGAGGTACGGCAGCCCCAGCATTTT. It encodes CASSPEVRQPQHF.